The clone carrying this T cell receptor (beta chain) was detected only once. This record belongs to a study of blood T cell repertoires in COVID-19. Across the whole study: Samples of COVID-19 (acute and convalescent) were obtained from the United States, Italy and Spain.

Original data processing: Counts of nucleated cells, estimated from reference gene primer amplification, were obtained. Using immunoSEQ multiplex PCR, the repertoire was profiled, and TCRdb retains in-frame clones only, with some absent. D and trimming were read from the DNA, whereas the V and J calls and clone size are those reported in that table. Of 200,000 to 250,000 clones listed, 70% to 85% were seen once; the top ten hold about 1.5%. Sequenced: peripheral blood. The receptor's source is a woman aged 40 to 49 who had recovered from COVID-19.

In nucleotides, the CDR3 is TGCGCCAGCAGCTTTACAAGCCCATACAGTTTGAACACTGAAGCTTTCTTT. Translating it yields CASSFTSPYSLNTEAFF. The chain is built from TRBV5-1 and TRBJ1-1; the D is unclear. Germline CDR1 and CDR2: SGHRS and YFSETQ. V lost 2 bases and J 0 bases, leaving 17 bases between the germline ends. The CDR3 totals 17 residues. Full variable domain (rest looked up from reference TRBV5-1 and TRBJ1-1): KAGVTQTPRYLIKTRGQQVTLSCSPISGHRSVSWYQQTPGQGLQFLFEYFSETQRNKGNFPGRFSGRQFSNSRSEMNVSTLELGDSALYLCASSFTSPYSLNTEAFFGQGTRLTVV.